Below, one T cell receptor (beta chain) is given with its context. The antigen is unknown. The entry originates in a study of naive and memory T cell subsets. Regarding the study as a whole: This RNA-based method may be sensitive to activation-related transcript changes.

Alpha and beta constant region primers primed reverse transcription for blood and skin samples. Four PCR rounds used nested alpha and beta constant region primers plus the SP2 primer. TCRdb used MiXCR to reprocess the 5' RACE reads, holding one entry per CDR3 protein. The sample comprises roughly 26,000 distinct CDR3 sequences, approximately 24% of which are singletons, and less than 2% rests with the top ten. The CDR3 contains 15 residues. Germline V gene sequence: CDR1 SNHLY, CDR2 FYNNEI. V was trimmed by 5 bases and J by 2 bases, leaving 13 bases between them. Adult healthy volunteers gave 2.5 ml peripheral blood for whole-blood RNA. The library had UMIs added by 3' ligation of an oligonucleotide to TCR cDNA. Reverse transcription used DNase-treated unsorted total RNA, aiming for 1 to 1000 ng.

This receptor was obtained from a female donor in good health. The chain is built from TRBV2 and TRBJ2-1; maybe TRBD1 (5 bases). Here the CDR3 reads CASSRSQAPYNEQFF. In DNA form, the CDR3 reads TGTGCCAGCAGTCGATCACAGGCCCCCTACAATGAGCAGTTCTTC.